A single sample is the source of the 7 T cell receptor beta chains below, sequenced in a study of T cell changes during pregnancy in multiple sclerosis. Sequencing used immunoSEQ multiplex PCR; TCRdb keeps in-frame clones, though not all of them. The sample shows roughly 70,000 clones, 90% of them seen only once. The material was peripheral blood, obtained in the third trimester of pregnancy. The receptors shown here come from a female donor with multiple sclerosis, enrolled in a pregnancy study.

The genes are TRBV18 and TRBJ2-5; D may be TRBD2 (6 bases). The length of the CDR3 is 18 residues. V dropped 0 bases and J dropped 5 bases, with 22 bases sitting between them. Germline values: CDR1 KGHSH, CDR2 LQKENI. In DNA form, the CDR3 reads TGTGCCAGCTCACCACCTCTAGCGCTATCGGTCGGGTTTGAGACCCAGTACTTC. This encodes CASSPPLALSVGFETQYF.

The chain is built from TRBV27 and TRBJ2-2; maybe TRBD1 (6 bases). Germline values: CDR1 MNHEY, CDR2 SMNVEV (reference sequence). The V end lost 1 base, the J end lost 4 bases, and 7 bases lay between the germline ends. The CDR3 is 14 residues long. The chain's CDR3 is CASSLYRATGELFF. CDR3 DNA sequence: TGTGCCAGCAGTTTATACAGGGCCACCGGGGAGCTGTTTTTT.

J is TRBJ2-1 and V is TRBV6-1; 9 nucleotides match TRBD2. The CDR3 spans 15 residues. From germline, CDR1 is MNHNS and CDR2 SASEGT. V lost 6 bases, J lost 1 base, and 4 bases stayed unmatched. CDR3 residues: CASSVSGGSYNEQFF. The CDR3 coding sequence is TGTGCCAGCAGCGTTAGCGGGGGTTCCTACAATGAGCAGTTCTTC.

This chain links TRBV7-8 with TRBJ1-5; D unclear. V was shortened by 7 bases and J by 7 bases, with 26 bases between the two germline ends. In germline, CDR1 is SGHVS, CDR2 FQNEAQ. The CDR3 extends over 17 amino acids. DNA for the CDR3: TGTGCCAGCACCACCGCGAGGACGCGGGAGGCTGGGCAGCCCCAGCATTTT. Protein product: CASTTARTREAGQPQHF.

This clone was detected a few times. V usage is TRBV21-1 and J usage is TRBJ1-1; the table assigns TRBD1, which was not confirmed against the DNA. TRBV21-1 is assigned pseudogene status. The CDR3 consists of 14 residues. The CDR3 protein is CASSSHTGDTEAFF. The CDR3 DNA follows: TGTGCCAGCAGCTCGCACACAGGGGACACTGAAGCTTTCTTT.

The chain recombines TRBV30 with TRBJ2-7; 7 bases fit TRBD2. The CDR3 spans 14 residues. Germline CDR1 and CDR2: GTSNPN and SVGIG (reference sequence). J was trimmed by 0 bases and V by 2 bases; bases with no gene match: 4. The CDR3 nucleotides are TGTGCCTGGAGTTCGGTAGCGGGCTCCTACGAGCAGTACTTC. This gives the protein CAWSSVAGSYEQYF.

The rearrangement joins TRBV19 to TRBJ1-6; D is possibly TRBD1 (5 bases). The V gene's germline CDR1 is LNHDA and CDR2 SQIVND (reference sequence). The CDR3 spans 14 residues. Between the trimmed V and J ends, which lost 5 bases and 6 bases, there was a span of 11 bases. CDR3: CASSRQGGNSPLHF. CDR3 DNA sequence: TGTGCCAGTAGTCGGCAGGGTGGTAATTCACCCCTCCACTTT.